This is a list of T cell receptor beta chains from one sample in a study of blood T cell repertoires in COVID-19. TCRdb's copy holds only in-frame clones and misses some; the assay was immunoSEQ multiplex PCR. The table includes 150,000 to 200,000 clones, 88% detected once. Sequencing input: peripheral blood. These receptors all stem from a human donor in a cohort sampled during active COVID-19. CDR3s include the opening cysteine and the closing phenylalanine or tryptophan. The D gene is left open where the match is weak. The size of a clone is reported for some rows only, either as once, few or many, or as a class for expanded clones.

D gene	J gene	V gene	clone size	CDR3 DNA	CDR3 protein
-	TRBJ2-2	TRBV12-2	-	TGTGCAAGTCGCTGCACCGCTAGCGGGATAAACGTGAACACCGGGGAGCTGTTTTTT	CASRCTASGINVNTGELFF
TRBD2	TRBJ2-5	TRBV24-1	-	TGTGCCACCAGTGATTTGGGGGGGGGAGAGACCCAGTACTTC	CATSDLGGGETQYF
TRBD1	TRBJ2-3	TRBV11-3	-	TGTGCCAGCAGCTTGCGACAGGGGGAGGTAGATACGCAGTATTTT	CASSLRQGEVDTQYF
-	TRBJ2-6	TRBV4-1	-	TGCGCCAGCACTAAAGGAGGGGGCATAGGCTCTGGGGCCAACGTCCTGACTTTC	CASTKGGGIGSGANVLTF
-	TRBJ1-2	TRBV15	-	TGTGCCACCAGCAGAGATCAGCAGGGAGGCGGCTACACCTTC	CATSRDQQGGGYTF
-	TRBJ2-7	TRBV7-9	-	TGTGCCAGCAGCCGTGAGGGGGTCGAGCAGTACTTC	CASSREGVEQYF
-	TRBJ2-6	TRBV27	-	TGTGCCAGCAGTTCCCTAAGTAGCGCTGGGGCCAACGTCCTGACTTTC	CASSSLSSAGANVLTF
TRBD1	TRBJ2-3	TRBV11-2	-	TGTGCCAGCAGCTACAGGGGGCGGACAGATACGCAGTATTTT	CASSYRGRTDTQYF
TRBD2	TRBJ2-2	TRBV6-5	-	TGTGCCAGCGGGCGGGAGGGCCAATCCGGGGAGCTGTTTTTT	CASGREGQSGELFF
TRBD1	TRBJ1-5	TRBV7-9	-	TGTGCCAGCAGCCCGGGACAGGGATATCAGCCCCAGCATTTT	CASSPGQGYQPQHF
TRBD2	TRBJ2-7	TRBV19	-	TGTGCCAGTAGTAGTGGCGGGGGCTACGAGCAGTACTTC	CASSSGGGYEQYF
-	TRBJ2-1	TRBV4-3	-	TGCGCCAGCAGCCAAGATCAGACTGTGAATGAGCAGTTCTTC	CASSQDQTVNEQFF
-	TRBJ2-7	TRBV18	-	TGTGCCAGCTCACCGGCGGGACAGAGGACCTACGAGCAGTACTTC	CASSPAGQRTYEQYF
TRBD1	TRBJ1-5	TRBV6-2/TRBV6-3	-	TGTGCCAGCAGTGCCAGGGGGTTAAATCAGCCCCAGCATTTT	CASSARGLNQPQHF
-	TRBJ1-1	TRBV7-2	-	TGTGCCAGCAGCTTGAGACAACCGAACACTGAAGCTTTCTTT	CASSLRQPNTEAFF
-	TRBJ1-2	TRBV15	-	TGTGCCACCAGCAGAGATCGGGCAGGGGCTGGCTACACCTTC	CATSRDRAGAGYTF
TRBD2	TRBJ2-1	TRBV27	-	TGTGCCAGCACTATCGCGGGGACTAGCGGGCTCTCCTACAATGAGCAGTTCTTC	CASTIAGTSGLSYNEQFF
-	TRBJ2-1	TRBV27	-	TGTGCCAGCAAAGCAGAGGGCGGCAGCTCCTACAATGAGCAGTTCTTC	CASKAEGGSSYNEQFF
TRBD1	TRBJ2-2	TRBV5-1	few	TGCGCCAGCAGCGCGGACAGGGCGAACACCGGGGAGCTGTTTTTT	CASSADRANTGELFF
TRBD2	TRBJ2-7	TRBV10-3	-	TGTGCCATCGACTCGGGGCGGGAGGTTCACGAGCAGTACTTC	CAIDSGREVHEQYF
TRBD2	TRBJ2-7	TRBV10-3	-	TGTGCCACTGGGACTACCTACGAGCAGTACTTC	CATGTTYEQYF
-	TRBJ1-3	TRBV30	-	TGTGCCTGGAGTCGACCTCGACTAGGGCCCTCTGGAAACACCATATATTTT	CAWSRPRLGPSGNTIYF
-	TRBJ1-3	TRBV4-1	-	TGCGCCAGCAGCCAAATCGGGGGATCTGGAAACACCATATATTTT	CASSQIGGSGNTIYF
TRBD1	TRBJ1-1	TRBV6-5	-	TGTGCCAGCAGCCTTACGGACAGGTTGAACACTGAAGCTTTCTTT	CASSLTDRLNTEAFF
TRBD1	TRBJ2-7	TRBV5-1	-	TGCGCCAGCAGCAGGGGACAGGGGGCCTACGAGCAGTACTTC	CASSRGQGAYEQYF
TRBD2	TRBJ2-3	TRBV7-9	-	TGTGCCAGCAGCTCCAGGGGACTAAGCGGGGGGGACACAGATACGCAGTATTTT	CASSSRGLSGGDTDTQYF
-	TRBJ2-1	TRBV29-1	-	TGCAGCGTTGAAGGTCGGTTGGTGCATGAGCAGTTCTTC	CSVEGRLVHEQFF
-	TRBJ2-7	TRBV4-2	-	TGTGCCAGCAGTCCGGACTATTACGAGCAGTACTTC	CASSPDYYEQYF
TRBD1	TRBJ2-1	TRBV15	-	TGTGCCACCAGCAGGGGGGGACAGGGTGCATATGAGCAGTTCTTC	CATSRGGQGAYEQFF
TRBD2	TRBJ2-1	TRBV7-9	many	TGTGCCAGCAGCCAAAAGGGCGGGGGGTACAATGAGCAGTTCTTC	CASSQKGGGYNEQFF
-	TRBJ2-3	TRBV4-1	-	TGCGCCAGCAGCCCCCAGGGGGGTAGCACAGATACGCAGTATTTT	CASSPQGGSTDTQYF
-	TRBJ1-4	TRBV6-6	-	TGTGCCAGCAGTTACCTGCAGGGAACTAATGAAAAACTGTTTTTT	CASSYLQGTNEKLFF
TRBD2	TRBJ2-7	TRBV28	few	TGTGCCAGCAGTTCTCCAGCGGGAGTGTGGGAGCAGTACTTC	CASSSPAGVWEQYF
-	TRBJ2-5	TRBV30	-	TGTGCCTGGACAGACAGGAAAGAGACCCAGTACTTC	CAWTDRKETQYF
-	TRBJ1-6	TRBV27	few	TGTGCCAGCAGTTTATCACCAGGGGAAAATTCACCCCTCCACTTT	CASSLSPGENSPLHF
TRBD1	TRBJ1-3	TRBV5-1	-	TGCGCCAGCGGGGACAGCGGAAACACCATATATTTT	CASGDSGNTIYF
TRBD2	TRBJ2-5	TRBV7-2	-	TGTGCCAGCAGCTTAGCGGCTGGGCTAGCGGGGGCTGGGGGAGAGACCCAGTACTTC	CASSLAAGLAGAGGETQYF
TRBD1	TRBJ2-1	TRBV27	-	TGTGCCAGCAGCCTCCGGGACAGGGCGTCCCCCTACAATGAGCAGTTCTTC	CASSLRDRASPYNEQFF
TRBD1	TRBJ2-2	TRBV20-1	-	TGCAGTGCTAGTGTACAGGGGGCGCGAGGGGAGCTGTTTTTT	CSASVQGARGELFF
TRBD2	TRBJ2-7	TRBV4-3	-	TGCGCCAGCAGCCAAGGACTAGCGGAAACCTACGAGCAGTACTTC	CASSQGLAETYEQYF
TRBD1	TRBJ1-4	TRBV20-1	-	TGCAGTGCTAGTACCACCAGGGGGGATGAAAAACTGTTTTTT	CSASTTRGDEKLFF
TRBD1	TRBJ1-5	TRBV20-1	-	TGCAGTGCTATTGACAGGGGAGGCAATCAGCCCCAGCATTTT	CSAIDRGGNQPQHF
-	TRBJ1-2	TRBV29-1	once	TGCAGCGTTGGCGACAGCGTCTATGGCTACACCTTC	CSVGDSVYGYTF
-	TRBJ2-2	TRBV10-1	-	TGCGCCAGCAGTGAGTCACCAGGGTCAAACACCGGGGAGCTGTTTTTT	CASSESPGSNTGELFF
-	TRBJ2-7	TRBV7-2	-	TGTGCCAGCAGCATAAAAGAGCGCGAGCAGTACTTC	CASSIKEREQYF
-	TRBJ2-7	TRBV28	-	TGTGCCAGCAGCCGCCGGGACACGGGGTCGCGAGAGCAGTACTTC	CASSRRDTGSREQYF
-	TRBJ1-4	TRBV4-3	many	TGCGCCAGCAGCCAAGATGGACTACTGAATGAAAAACTGTTTTTT	CASSQDGLLNEKLFF